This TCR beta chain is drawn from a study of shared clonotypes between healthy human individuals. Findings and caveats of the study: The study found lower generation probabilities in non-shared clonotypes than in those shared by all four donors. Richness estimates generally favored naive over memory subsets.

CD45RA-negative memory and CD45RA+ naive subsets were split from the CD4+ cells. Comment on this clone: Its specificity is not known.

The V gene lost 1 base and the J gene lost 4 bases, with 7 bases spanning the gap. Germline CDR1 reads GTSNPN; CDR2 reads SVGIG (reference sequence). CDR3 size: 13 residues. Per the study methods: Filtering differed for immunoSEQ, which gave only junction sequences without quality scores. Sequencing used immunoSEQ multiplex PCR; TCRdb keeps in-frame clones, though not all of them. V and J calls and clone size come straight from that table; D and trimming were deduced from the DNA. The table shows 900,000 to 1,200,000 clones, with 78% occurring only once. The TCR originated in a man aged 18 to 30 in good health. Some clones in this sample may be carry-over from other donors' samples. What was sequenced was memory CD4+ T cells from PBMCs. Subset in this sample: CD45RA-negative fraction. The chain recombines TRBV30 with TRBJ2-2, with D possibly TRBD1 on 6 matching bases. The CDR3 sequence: CAWSGQVTGELFF. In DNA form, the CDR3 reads TGTGCCTGGAGTGGACAGGTCACCGGGGAGCTGTTTTTT. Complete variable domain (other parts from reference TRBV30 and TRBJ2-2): SQTIHQWPATLVQPVGSPLSLECTVEGTSNPNLYWYRQAAGRGLQLLFYSVGIGQISSEVPQNLSASRPQDRQFILSSKKLLLSDSGFYLCAWSGQVTGELFFGEGSRLTVL.